The clone carrying this TCR beta chain was seen many times. The germline V gene has CDR1 GTSNPN and CDR2 SVGIG (reference sequence). The CDR3 has 13 amino acids. Between the trimmed V and J ends, which lost 2 bases and 6 bases, there was a span of 11 bases. Amplification of TCR beta CDR3 regions used RNA as the template. RT-PCR in the first round (using the HTBI primer set) targeted the TCR CDR3. TCRdb reanalysed the multiplex PCR reads using MiXCR and keeps one entry per CDR3 protein. The table has more than 600,000 distinct CDR3 sequences, roughly 15% seen once. This record comes from a study of T cells in Graves' hyperthyroidism and ophthalmopathy.

Sequenced input: blood. This receptor was identified in a man younger than 35 with Graves' hyperthyroidism. The chain couples TRBV30 to TRBJ2-1; no clear D. Here the CDR3 reads CAWSPIYLNEQFF. DNA of the CDR3: TGTGCCTGGAGTCCGATATACCTCAATGAGCAGTTCTTC.